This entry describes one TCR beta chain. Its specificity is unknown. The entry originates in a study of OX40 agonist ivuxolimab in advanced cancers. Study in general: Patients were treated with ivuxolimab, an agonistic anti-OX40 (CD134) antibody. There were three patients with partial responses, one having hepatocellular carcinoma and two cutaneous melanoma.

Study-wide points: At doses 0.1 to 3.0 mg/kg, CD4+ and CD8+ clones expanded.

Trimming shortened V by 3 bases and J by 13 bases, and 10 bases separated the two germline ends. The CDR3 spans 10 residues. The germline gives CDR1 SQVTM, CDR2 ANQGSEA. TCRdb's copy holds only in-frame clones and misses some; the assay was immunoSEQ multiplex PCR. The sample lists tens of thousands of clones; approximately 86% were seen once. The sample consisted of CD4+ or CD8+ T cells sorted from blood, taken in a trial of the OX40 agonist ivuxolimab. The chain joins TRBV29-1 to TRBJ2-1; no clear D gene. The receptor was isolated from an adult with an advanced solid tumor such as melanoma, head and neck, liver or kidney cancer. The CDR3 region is CSVDPQPQFF. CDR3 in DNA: TGCAGCGTTGATCCGCAGCCCCAGTTCTTC.